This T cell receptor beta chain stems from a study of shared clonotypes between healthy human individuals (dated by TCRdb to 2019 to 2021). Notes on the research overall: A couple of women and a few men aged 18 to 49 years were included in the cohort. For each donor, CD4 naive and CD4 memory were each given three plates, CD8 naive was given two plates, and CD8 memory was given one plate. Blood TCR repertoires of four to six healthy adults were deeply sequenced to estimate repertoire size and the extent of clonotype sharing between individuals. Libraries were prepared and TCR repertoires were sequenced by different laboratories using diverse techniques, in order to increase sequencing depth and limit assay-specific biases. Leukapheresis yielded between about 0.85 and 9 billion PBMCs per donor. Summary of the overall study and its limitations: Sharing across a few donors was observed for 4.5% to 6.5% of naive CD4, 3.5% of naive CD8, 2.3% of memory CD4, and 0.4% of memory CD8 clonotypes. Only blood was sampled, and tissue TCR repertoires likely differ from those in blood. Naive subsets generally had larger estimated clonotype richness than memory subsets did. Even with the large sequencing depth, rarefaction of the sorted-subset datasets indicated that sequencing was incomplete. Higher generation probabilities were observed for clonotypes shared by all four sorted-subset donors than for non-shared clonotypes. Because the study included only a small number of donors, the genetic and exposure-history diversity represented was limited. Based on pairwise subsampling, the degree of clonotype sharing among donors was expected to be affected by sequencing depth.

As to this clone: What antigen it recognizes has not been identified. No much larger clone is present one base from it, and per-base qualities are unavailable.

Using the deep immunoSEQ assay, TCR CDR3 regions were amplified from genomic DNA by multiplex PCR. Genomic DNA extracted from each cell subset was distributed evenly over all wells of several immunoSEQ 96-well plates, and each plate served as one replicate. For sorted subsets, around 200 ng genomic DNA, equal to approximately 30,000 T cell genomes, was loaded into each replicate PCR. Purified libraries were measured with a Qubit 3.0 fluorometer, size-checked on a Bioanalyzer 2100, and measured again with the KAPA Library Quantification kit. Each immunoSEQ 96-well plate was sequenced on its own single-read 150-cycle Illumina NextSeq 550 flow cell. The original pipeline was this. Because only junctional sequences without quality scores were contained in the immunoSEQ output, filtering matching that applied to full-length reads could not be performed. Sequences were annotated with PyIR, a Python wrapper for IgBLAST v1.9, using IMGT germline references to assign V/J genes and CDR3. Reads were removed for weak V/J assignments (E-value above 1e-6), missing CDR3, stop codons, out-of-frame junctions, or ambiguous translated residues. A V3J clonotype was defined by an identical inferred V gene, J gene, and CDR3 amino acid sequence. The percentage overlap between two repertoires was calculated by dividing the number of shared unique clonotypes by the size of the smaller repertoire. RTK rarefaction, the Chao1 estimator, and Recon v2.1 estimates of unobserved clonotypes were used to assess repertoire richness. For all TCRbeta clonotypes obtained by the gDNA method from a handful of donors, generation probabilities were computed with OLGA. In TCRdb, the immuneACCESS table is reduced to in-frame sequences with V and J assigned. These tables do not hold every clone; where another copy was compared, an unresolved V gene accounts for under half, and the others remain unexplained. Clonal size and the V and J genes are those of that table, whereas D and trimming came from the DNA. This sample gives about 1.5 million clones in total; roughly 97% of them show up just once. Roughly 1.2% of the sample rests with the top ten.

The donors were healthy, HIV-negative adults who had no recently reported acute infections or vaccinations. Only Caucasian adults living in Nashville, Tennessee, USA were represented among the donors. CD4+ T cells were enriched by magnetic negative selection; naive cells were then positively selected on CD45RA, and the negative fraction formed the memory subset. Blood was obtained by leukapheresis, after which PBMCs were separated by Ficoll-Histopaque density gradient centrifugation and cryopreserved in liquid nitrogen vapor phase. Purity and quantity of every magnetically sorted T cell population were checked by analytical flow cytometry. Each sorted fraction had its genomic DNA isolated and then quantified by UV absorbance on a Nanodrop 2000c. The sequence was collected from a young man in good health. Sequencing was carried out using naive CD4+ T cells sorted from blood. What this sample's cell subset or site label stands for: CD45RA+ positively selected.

Here is the DNA: TGTGCCAGCAGCTTTAGCGGGAGAAGTGGCAATGAGCAGTTCTTC. This codes for CASSFSGRSGNEQFF. Here the chain combines TRBV11-2 and TRBJ2-1, and 9 junction bases match TRBD2. CDR1 and CDR2, per the germline V gene, are SGHAT and FQNNGV. Trimming removed 3 bases from V and 6 bases from J; the gene matches leave 6 bases unexplained. The CDR3 has 15 amino acids, counting the end cysteine and phenylalanine. The entry retains the CDR3 DNA only, 45 bases that are in frame from base 1.